Listed below are T cell receptor beta chains from one sample, sequenced in a study of CD8 T cells in ankylosing spondylitis. One entry per CDR3 protein, called by TCRdb with MiXCR from the 5' RACE reads. The data show 250,000 to 400,000 distinct CDR3 sequences, with roughly 12% seen just once and about 10% held by the top ten. The sequencing input was blood, either unsorted or a sorted T cell fraction (not recorded which). The receptors originated from a female donor with ankylosing spondylitis or in good health (not recorded which). The CDR3 runs from the conserved cysteine through the conserved F or W. Size tells how often a clone was seen (once, few, many) or the class of an expanded clone, and some rows leave it out.

size: .; V: TRBV20-1; length: 14; J: TRBJ1-1; CDR3: CSARSDTPNTEAFF
size: many; V: TRBV20-1; length: 14; J: TRBJ2-2; CDR3: CSAIQQLNTGELFF
size: many; V: TRBV5-1; length: 19; J: TRBJ2-3; CDR3: CASSLAWTSGSGSTDTQYF
size: many; V: TRBV7-6; length: 13; J: TRBJ2-1; CDR3: CASSLDFWGEQFF
size: many; V: TRBV28; length: 12; J: TRBJ2-1; CDR3: CASSFSEGEQFF
size: few; V: TRBV29-1; length: 13; J: TRBJ2-5; CDR3: CSVAGGGEETQYF
size: many; V: TRBV12-3/TRBV12-4; length: 16; J: TRBJ2-3; CDR3: CASSMVLAGASDTQYF
size: few; V: TRBV20-1; length: 15; J: TRBJ1-4; CDR3: CSARAPGTGNEKLFF
size: many; V: TRBV7-2; length: 15; J: TRBJ2-3; CDR3: CASSLVGQGTDTQYF
size: many; V: TRBV20-1; length: 14; J: TRBJ1-2; CDR3: CSARDGKGIYGYTF
size: many; V: TRBV5-1; length: 18; J: TRBJ2-1; CDR3: CASSHPERGVPYLVEQFF
size: many; V: TRBV20-1; length: 14; J: TRBJ1-1; CDR3: CSASEQGFFAEAFF
size: many; V: TRBV20-1; length: 14; J: TRBJ2-1; CDR3: CSARWGGAYNEQFF
size: few; V: TRBV28; length: 14; J: TRBJ2-7; CDR3: CASTLAGGLYEQYF
size: few; V: TRBV5-1; length: 14; J: TRBJ2-3; CDR3: CASSVAVREDTQYF
size: .; V: TRBV5-1; length: 17; J: TRBJ2-1; CDR3: CASSLAIAGQGTNEQFF
size: many; V: TRBV20-1; length: 14; J: TRBJ1-1; CDR3: CSASWPGANTEAFF
size: many; V: TRBV20-1; length: 15; J: TRBJ1-1; CDR3: CSARTRDRGSGEAFF
size: many; V: TRBV20-1; length: 15; J: TRBJ2-1; CDR3: CSARVYTSATNEQFF
size: .; V: TRBV20-1; length: 17; J: TRBJ2-1; CDR3: CSASGVRGLHNGGEQFF
size: many; V: TRBV5-1; length: 17; J: TRBJ2-1; CDR3: CASSQIQAGGLYNEQFF
size: .; V: TRBV7-9; length: 13; J: TRBJ2-3; CDR3: CASSPPSTPAQYF
size: few; V: TRBV11-2; length: 17; J: TRBJ2-3; CDR3: CASSSKGRVESTDTQYF
size: many; V: TRBV5-1; length: 16; J: TRBJ2-3; CDR3: CASSLRLGQNTDTQYF
size: many; V: TRBV12-3/TRBV12-4; length: 14; J: TRBJ1-1; CDR3: CASSGDTLRTEAFF
size: many; V: TRBV15; length: 14; J: TRBJ1-5; CDR3: CATSRDRGTQPQHF
size: many; V: TRBV24-1; length: 13; J: TRBJ2-5; CDR3: CATSDSGQETQYF
size: .; V: TRBV14; length: 15; J: TRBJ2-1; CDR3: CASSQLVMPYNEQFF
size: many; V: TRBV3-1; length: 14; J: TRBJ1-2; CDR3: CASSPLDRTYGYTF
size: many; V: TRBV11-2; length: 16; J: TRBJ1-1; CDR3: CASSLGPTREGTEAFF
size: many; V: TRBV5-6; length: 14; J: TRBJ2-5; CDR3: CASSLRSREETQYF
size: .; V: TRBV12-3/TRBV12-4; length: 20; J: TRBJ2-7; CDR3: CASSSSSTSGRKKRAYEQYF